The subject of this entry is one T cell receptor beta chain. V gave up 4 bases and J gave up 8 bases; unmatched junction bases: 14. This CDR3 has 16 residues. From germline, CDR1 is SGHTA and CDR2 FQGTGA. Per the original data handling: Researchers report that nucleated cell counts were estimated from reference gene primer amplification. Produced via immunoSEQ multiplex PCR; TCRdb's table is partial and in-frame only. Clonal size and the V and J genes are those of that table, whereas D and trimming came from the DNA. The table records about 200,000 clones, roughly 78% of them present only once. The data were taken from a study of blood T cell repertoires in COVID-19. Overall study context: From T cells, B-cell-depleted T cells, or PBMCs came the material, which was cDNA or gDNA.

The chain employs TRBV7-3 and TRBJ1-2; 9 bases map to TRBD1. The source material was peripheral blood. The sequence came from a woman over 75 with active or convalescent COVID-19. DNA for the CDR3: TGTGCCAGCAGCTCCTCCCCGGGACAGGGTGTCGTCGGCTACACCTTC. Translation: CASSSSPGQGVVGYTF.